Listed below are T cell receptor beta chains from one sample, sequenced in a study of blood T cell repertoires in COVID-19. Here immunoSEQ multiplex PCR was the method, and the copy in TCRdb shows in-frame clones only, minus some. The sample has approximately 56,000 clones; approximately 80% are singletons. Sequenced: peripheral blood. These receptors all come from a woman at least 80 years old with acute or convalescent COVID-19. Each CDR3 is given with its conserved first and last residue. D genes are given only for firm matches. Not every row has a clone size; where given, it reads once, few, many or a size class.

D,V,J,size,CDR3,DNA
-,TRBV10-3,TRBJ1-1,-,CAISQLRGGTGSTEAFF,TGTGCCATCAGTCAACTGCGGGGAGGGACGGGTAGCACTGAAGCTTTCTTT
TRBD1,TRBV10-3,TRBJ2-7,once,CAISDLQGVNEQYF,TGTGCCATCAGTGATTTACAGGGGGTCAACGAGCAGTACTTC
-,TRBV6-6,TRBJ1-2,-,CASSQPGQNYGYTF,TGTGCCAGCAGCCAACCGGGACAAAACTATGGCTACACCTTC
TRBD1,TRBV7-6,TRBJ2-1,-,CASSPRGQGAIESYNEQFF,TGTGCCAGCAGCCCCCGCGGACAGGGGGCTATAGAATCCTACAATGAGCAGTTCTTC
TRBD2,TRBV10-3,TRBJ2-1,once,CAISPGGAPLNEQFF,TGTGCCATCAGTCCCGGGGGGGCCCCTCTCAATGAGCAGTTCTTC
-,TRBV9,TRBJ1-1,-,CASSVGGRTEAFF,TGTGCCAGCAGCGTAGGCGGCCGGACTGAAGCTTTCTTT
-,TRBV5-8,TRBJ2-1,-,CASSPYYNEQFF,TGTGCCAGCAGCCCCTACTACAATGAGCAGTTCTTC
-,TRBV28,TRBJ2-2,-,CASSLSTGELFF,TGTGCCAGCAGTTTGAGCACCGGGGAGCTGTTTTTT
-,TRBV5-1,TRBJ1-2,-,CARQVGLNYGYTF,TGCGCCAGACAGGTGGGGCTTAACTATGGCTACACCTTC
-,TRBV6-5,TRBJ1-1,-,CASTPGLPVGEAFF,TGTGCCAGCACCCCAGGGCTGCCGGTTGGGGAAGCTTTCTTT
TRBD1,TRBV27,TRBJ2-6,once,CASRTGQGLRGANVLTF,TGTGCCAGCAGAACCGGACAGGGGCTAAGAGGGGCCAACGTCCTGACTTTC
-,TRBV5-6,TRBJ2-7,-,CASPNASRSYEQYF,TGTGCCAGCCCTAATGCGTCTCGGTCCTACGAGCAGTACTTC
TRBD1,TRBV7-9,TRBJ1-2,few,CASLRDRGGYTF,TGTGCCAGCCTGAGAGACAGGGGTGGCTACACCTTC
-,TRBV18,TRBJ1-5,-,CASSPGRIFQPQHF,TGTGCCAGCTCACCAGGCAGGATTTTCCAGCCCCAGCATTTT
-,TRBV29-1,TRBJ1-1,-,CSGSDTEAFF,TGCAGCGGGAGCGACACTGAAGCTTTCTTT
TRBD1,TRBV5-4,TRBJ1-6,-,CASSTPSTGTVSSPLHF,TGTGCCAGCAGCACCCCATCTACCGGGACAGTGAGTTCACCCCTCCACTTT
TRBD1,TRBV3-1/TRBV3-2,TRBJ1-3,-,CASSQPGQGKNTIYF,TGTGCCAGCAGCCAGCCGGGACAGGGTAAAAACACCATATATTTT
TRBD1,TRBV5-8,TRBJ2-1,-,CASSPNTFTGASYNEQFF,TGTGCCAGCAGCCCCAACACTTTTACAGGGGCCTCCTACAATGAGCAGTTCTTC
-,TRBV5-1,TRBJ1-1,-,CASSTTLNTEAFF,TGCGCCAGCAGCACAACCCTGAACACTGAAGCTTTCTTT
-,TRBV4-1,TRBJ2-3,-,CASSASGVDTQYF,TGCGCCAGCAGCGCCTCCGGGGTAGATACGCAGTATTTT
-,TRBV5-1,TRBJ2-3,-,CASSLKMDSPRDTQYF,TGCGCCAGCAGCTTGAAGATGGACAGCCCTAGGGATACGCAGTATTTT
TRBD2,TRBV2,TRBJ2-1,-,CASSEVVAGGRSEQFF,TGTGCCAGCAGTGAGGTCGTAGCGGGGGGGCGTAGCGAGCAGTTCTTC
-,TRBV7-2,TRBJ1-4,-,CASSSQTGVKLFF,TGTGCCAGCAGCTCCCAGACCGGGGTAAAACTGTTTTTT
TRBD2,TRBV7-2,TRBJ2-5,few,CASSLRTSSGETQYF,TGTGCCAGCAGCTTACGGACTAGCTCAGGAGAGACCCAGTACTTC
-,TRBV27,TRBJ1-1,few,CASSPVRGILYTEAFF,TGTGCCAGCAGCCCGGTTAGGGGGATTTTGTACACTGAAGCTTTCTTT
TRBD1,TRBV6-6,TRBJ1-4,once,CASSPGTGKLFF,TGTGCCAGCAGCCCCGGGACAGGAAAACTGTTTTTT
-,TRBV11-3,TRBJ1-6,-,CASSLSGQHNSPLHF,TGTGCCAGCAGCTTAAGTGGACAACATAATTCACCCCTCCACTTT
-,TRBV7-3,TRBJ2-3,-,CASSQGGVTDTQYF,TGTGCCAGCAGCCAGGGGGGAGTGACAGATACGCAGTATTTT
-,TRBV7-2,TRBJ1-5,-,CASSLQGGDSNQPQHF,TGTGCCAGCAGCTTACAGGGTGGGGATAGCAATCAGCCCCAGCATTTT
TRBD2,TRBV7-8,TRBJ2-1,-,CASSVGSSGEQFF,TGTGCCAGCAGCGTAGGGTCTAGCGGTGAGCAGTTCTTC
-,TRBV24-1,TRBJ2-1,-,CATSDRYEQFF,TGTGCCACCAGTGACCGGTATGAGCAGTTCTTC
-,TRBV7-8,TRBJ2-3,-,CASTSSQAGVTDTQYF,TGTGCCAGCACTTCGTCCCAGGCAGGGGTCACAGATACGCAGTATTTT
TRBD1,TRBV14,TRBJ2-7,-,CASSLARDRTSLEQYF,TGTGCCAGCAGCCTTGCCCGGGACAGAACATCCCTCGAGCAGTACTTC
TRBD2,TRBV7-3,TRBJ2-3,-,CASSPGGGFTDTQYF,TGTGCCAGCAGCCCCGGGGGGGGGTTCACAGATACGCAGTATTTT
-,TRBV7-9,TRBJ2-7,once,CASSTVSRDSYEQYF,TGTGCCAGCAGCACCGTGTCGAGGGACTCCTACGAGCAGTACTTC
-,TRBV5-1,TRBJ2-3,-,CASWGVDTQYF,TGCGCCAGCTGGGGCGTAGATACGCAGTATTTT
-,TRBV6-4,TRBJ2-1,-,CASSDLARSSYNEQFF,TGTGCCAGCAGTGACTTAGCGAGGAGCTCCTACAATGAGCAGTTCTTC
-,TRBV5-1,TRBJ1-5,-,CASSLSGTSNQPQHF,TGCGCCAGCAGCTTATCGGGTACTAGCAATCAGCCCCAGCATTTT
TRBD2,TRBV6-4,TRBJ2-1,-,CARMISGHNEQFF,TGTGCCAGAATGATTAGCGGGCACAATGAGCAGTTCTTC
-,TRBV5-1,TRBJ2-7,once,CASSLRDSLYDEQYF,TGCGCCAGCAGCTTGCGGGATTCCCTCTACGACGAGCAGTACTTC
-,TRBV3-1/TRBV3-2,TRBJ1-5,few,CASSQTGGNQPQHF,TGTGCCAGCAGCCAAACAGGTGGCAATCAGCCCCAGCATTTT
TRBD1,TRBV19,TRBJ1-1,-,CASSTGQGLLSEAFF,TGTGCCAGTAGTACCGGACAGGGTCTGCTTTCTGAAGCTTTCTTT
-,TRBV7-9,TRBJ1-6,-,CASSLGGGSYNSPLHF,TGTGCCAGCAGCTTAGGAGGGGGCTCCTATAATTCACCCCTCCACTTT
TRBD1,TRBV18,TRBJ1-4,-,CASSPGTGGSEKLFF,TGTGCCAGCTCACCCGGGACAGGGGGCAGTGAAAAACTGTTTTTT
TRBD2,TRBV14,TRBJ2-3,once,CASSQTSGGVWGTDTQYF,TGTGCCAGCAGCCAAACTAGCGGGGGAGTATGGGGCACAGATACGCAGTATTTT
TRBD2,TRBV4-1,TRBJ2-5,-,CASSQGAAGGETQYF,TGCGCCAGCAGCCAAGGGGCAGCGGGGGGAGAGACCCAGTACTTC
TRBD1,TRBV18,TRBJ2-3,once,CASSDRAADTQYF,TGTGCCAGCTCTGACAGGGCCGCAGATACGCAGTATTTT
TRBD1,TRBV18,TRBJ2-1,-,CASSRTGNEQFF,TGTGCCAGCTCGCGGACAGGAAATGAGCAGTTCTTC
-,TRBV6-1,TRBJ2-1,-,CASSVQLVSNMRSNNEQFF,TGTGCCAGCAGTGTCCAACTAGTATCCAATATGCGGAGCAACAATGAGCAGTTCTTC
-,TRBV15,TRBJ2-1,once,CATSSRDRGSYNEQFF,TGTGCCACCAGTTCTCGTGACCGGGGCTCCTACAATGAGCAGTTCTTC
TRBD1,TRBV27,TRBJ1-1,-,CASSLSDRVDTEAFF,TGTGCCAGCAGTTTATCGGACAGGGTCGACACTGAAGCTTTCTTT
TRBD2,TRBV6-6,TRBJ2-4,-,CASSTGGVGNIQYF,TGTGCCAGCAGTACCGGGGGGGTCGGAAACATTCAGTACTTC
TRBD2,TRBV3-1/TRBV3-2,TRBJ2-5,-,CASRQAGGQETQYF,TGTGCCAGCAGGCAAGCGGGGGGGCAAGAGACCCAGTACTTC
-,TRBV25-1,TRBJ2-7,-,CASSEGSSYEQYF,TGTGCCAGCAGTGAAGGCAGCTCCTACGAGCAGTACTTC